The clone carrying this T cell receptor beta chain was seen many times. Its antigen remains unknown. This entry is derived from a study of early T cells in non-severe SARS-CoV-2 infection. Overall study results and limits: Clonotype matching in VDJdb favored anti-spike CD8 responses and did not capture private and CD4 specificities.

Per the germline V gene, CDR1 is SGHNT and CDR2 is YYREEE (reference sequence). CDR3 length: 14 residues. The V gene lost 3 bases and the J gene lost 7 bases, with 16 bases spanning the gap. Unique molecular identifiers were attached to individual cDNA molecules. MiXCR was run by TCRdb on the 5' RACE reads, yielding one entry per CDR3 protein. The data show around 56,000 distinct CDR3 sequences, about 7.7% seen once. This chain uses TRBV5-4 with TRBJ1-2; a weak D match, TRBD1 (5 bases). The sequence derives from an adult who was a healthcare worker with PCR-confirmed SARS-CoV-2 infection or an uninfected control (not recorded which). The material sequenced was whole blood, taken at baseline. Written as DNA, the CDR3 is TGTGCCAGCAGCTCGGGACGGACCGTCTTTGGCTACACCTTC. It encodes CASSSGRTVFGYTF.